What follows describes a single TCR beta chain. The antigen remains undetermined. Trimming cost V 10 bases and J 4 bases; bases outside gene matches: 3. This CDR3 region has 12 residues. Germline V lookup: CDR1 ENHRY, CDR2 SYGVKD. This record comes from a study of cytomegalovirus exposure and HLA in healthy donors. Broader study findings: Later work showed greater clonal expansion in HLA-associated TCR beta chains than in equally common others.

Use of 60 Vbeta and 13 Jbeta primers characterized the PCR. Data came from immunoSEQ multiplex PCR; TCRdb stores just in-frame clones and leaves some out. This sample yields under 200,000 clones, of which more than 75% are seen a single time; about 9.6% belongs to the top ten. The specimen was PBMCs. The sequence was collected from a man in his late teens or twenties in good health and CMV-seropositive. The gene calls are TRBV10-3 and TRBJ1-2, with 10 bases that match TRBD1. CDR3 in DNA: TGTGCCAGACGGGACAGGGGCTATGGCTACACCTTC. Protein sequence: CARRDRGYGYTF.